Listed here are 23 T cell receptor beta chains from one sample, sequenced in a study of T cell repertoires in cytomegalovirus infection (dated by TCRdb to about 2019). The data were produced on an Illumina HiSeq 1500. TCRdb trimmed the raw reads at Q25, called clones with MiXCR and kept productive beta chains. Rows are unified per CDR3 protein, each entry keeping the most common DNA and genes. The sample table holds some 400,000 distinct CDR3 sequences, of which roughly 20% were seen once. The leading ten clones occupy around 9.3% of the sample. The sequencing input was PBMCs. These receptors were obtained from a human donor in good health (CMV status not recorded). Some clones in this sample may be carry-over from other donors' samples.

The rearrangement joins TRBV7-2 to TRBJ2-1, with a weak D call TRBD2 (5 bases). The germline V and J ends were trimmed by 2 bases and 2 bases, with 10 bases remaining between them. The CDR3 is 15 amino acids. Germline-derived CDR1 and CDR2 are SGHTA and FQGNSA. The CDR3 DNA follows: TGTGCCAGCAGCTTAAGTAGCGCCGCCTACAATGAGCAGTTCTTC. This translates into CASSLSSAAYNEQFF.

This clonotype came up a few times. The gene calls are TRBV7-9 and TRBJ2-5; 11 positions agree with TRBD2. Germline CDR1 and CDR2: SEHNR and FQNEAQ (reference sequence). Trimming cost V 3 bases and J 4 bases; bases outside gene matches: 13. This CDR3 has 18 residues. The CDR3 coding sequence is TGTGCCAGCAGCTTCACTAGCGGGAGCGCCGACTTAAGAGAGACCCAGTACTTC. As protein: CASSFTSGSADLRETQYF.

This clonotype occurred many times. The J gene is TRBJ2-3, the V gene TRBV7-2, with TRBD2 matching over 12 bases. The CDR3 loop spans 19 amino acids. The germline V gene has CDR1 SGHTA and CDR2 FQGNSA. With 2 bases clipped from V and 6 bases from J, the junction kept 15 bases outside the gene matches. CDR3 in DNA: TGTGCCAGCAGCTTAAAGACTAGCGGGAGCACTAGAAAGGGGGATACGCAGTATTTT. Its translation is CASSLKTSGSTRKGDTQYF.

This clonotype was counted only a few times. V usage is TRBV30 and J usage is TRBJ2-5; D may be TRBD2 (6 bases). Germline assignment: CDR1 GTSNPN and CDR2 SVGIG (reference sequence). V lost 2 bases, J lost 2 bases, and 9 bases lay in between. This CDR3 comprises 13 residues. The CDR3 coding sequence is TGTGCCTGGAGTAGGGGACTGCAAGAGACCCAGTACTTC. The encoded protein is CAWSRGLQETQYF. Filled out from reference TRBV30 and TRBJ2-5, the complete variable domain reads SQTIHQWPATLVQPVGSPLSLECTVEGTSNPNLYWYRQAAGRGLQLLFYSVGIGQISSEVPQNLSASRPQDRQFILSSKKLLLSDSGFYLCAWSRGLQETQYFGPGTRLLVL.

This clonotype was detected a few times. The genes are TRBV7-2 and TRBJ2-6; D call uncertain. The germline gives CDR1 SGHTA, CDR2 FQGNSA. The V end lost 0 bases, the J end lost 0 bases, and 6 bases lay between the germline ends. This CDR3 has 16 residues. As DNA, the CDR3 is TGTGCCAGCAGCTTAGCGTACCTCTCTGGGGCCAACGTCCTGACTTTC. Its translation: CASSLAYLSGANVLTF.

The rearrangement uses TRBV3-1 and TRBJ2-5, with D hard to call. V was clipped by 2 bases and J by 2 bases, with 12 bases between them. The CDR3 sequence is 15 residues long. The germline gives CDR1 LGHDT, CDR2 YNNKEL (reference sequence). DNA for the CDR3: TGTGCCAGCAGCCAACCTAGAGCGTATCAAGAGACCCAGTACTTC. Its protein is CASSQPRAYQETQYF.

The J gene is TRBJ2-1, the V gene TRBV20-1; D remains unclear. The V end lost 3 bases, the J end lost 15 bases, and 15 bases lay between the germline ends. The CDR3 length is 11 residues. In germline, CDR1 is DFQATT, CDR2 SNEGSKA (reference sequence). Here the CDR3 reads CSASRMTQLFF. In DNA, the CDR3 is TGCAGTGCTAGTAGAATGACCCAATTGTTCTTC.

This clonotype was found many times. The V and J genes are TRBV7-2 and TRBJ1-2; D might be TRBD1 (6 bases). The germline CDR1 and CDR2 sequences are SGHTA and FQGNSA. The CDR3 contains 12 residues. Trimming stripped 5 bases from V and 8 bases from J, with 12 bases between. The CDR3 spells CASSPGVGGYTF. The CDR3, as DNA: TGTGCCAGCAGCCCAGGGGTAGGAGGCTACACCTTC.

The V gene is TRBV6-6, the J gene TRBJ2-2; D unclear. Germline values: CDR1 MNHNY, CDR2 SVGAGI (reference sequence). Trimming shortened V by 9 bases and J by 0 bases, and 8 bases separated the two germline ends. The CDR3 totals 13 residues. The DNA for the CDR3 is TGTGCCAGTCGAGGATCGAACACCGGGGAGCTGTTTTTT. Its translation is CASRGSNTGELFF.

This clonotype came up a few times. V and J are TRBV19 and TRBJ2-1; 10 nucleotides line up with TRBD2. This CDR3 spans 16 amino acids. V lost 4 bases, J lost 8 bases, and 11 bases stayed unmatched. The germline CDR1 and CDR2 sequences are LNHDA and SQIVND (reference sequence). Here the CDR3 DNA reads TGTGCCAGTAGTACCGTCCTAGCGGGAGCGAAGGATGAGCAGTTCTTC. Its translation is CASSTVLAGAKDEQFF. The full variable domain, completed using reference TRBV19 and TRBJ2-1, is DGGITQSPKYLFRKEGQNVTLSCEQNLNHDAMYWYRQDPGQGLRLIYYSQIVNDFQKGDIAEGYSVSREKKESFPLTVTSAQKNPTAFYLCASSTVLAGAKDEQFFGPGTRLTVL.

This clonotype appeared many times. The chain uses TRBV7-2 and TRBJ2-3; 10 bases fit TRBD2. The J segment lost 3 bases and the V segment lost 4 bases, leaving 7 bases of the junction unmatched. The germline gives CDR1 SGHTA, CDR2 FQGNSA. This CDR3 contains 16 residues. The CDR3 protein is CASSSPLAGRTDTQYF. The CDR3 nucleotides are TGTGCCAGCAGCTCCCCACTAGCGGGACGAACAGATACGCAGTATTTT.

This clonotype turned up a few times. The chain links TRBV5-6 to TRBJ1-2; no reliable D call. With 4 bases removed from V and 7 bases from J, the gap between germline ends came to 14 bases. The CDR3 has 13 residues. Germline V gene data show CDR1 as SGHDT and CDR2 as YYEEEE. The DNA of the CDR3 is TGTGCCAGCAGCCATTCTGGCCGATCTGGCTACACCTTC. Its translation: CASSHSGRSGYTF.

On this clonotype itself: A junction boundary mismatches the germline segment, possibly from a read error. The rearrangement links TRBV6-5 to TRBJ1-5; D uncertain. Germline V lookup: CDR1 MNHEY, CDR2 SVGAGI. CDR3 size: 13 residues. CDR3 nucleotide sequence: TGTGCCATCAGTTACTATTCTGGCCAGCCCCAGCATTTT. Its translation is CAISYYSGQPQHF.

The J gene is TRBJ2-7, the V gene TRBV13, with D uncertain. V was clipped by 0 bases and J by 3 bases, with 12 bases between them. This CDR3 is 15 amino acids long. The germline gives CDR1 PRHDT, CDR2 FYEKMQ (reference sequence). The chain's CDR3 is CASSLGRGRNYEQYF. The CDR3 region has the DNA TGTGCCAGCAGCTTAGGCCGCGGCAGGAACTACGAGCAGTACTTC.

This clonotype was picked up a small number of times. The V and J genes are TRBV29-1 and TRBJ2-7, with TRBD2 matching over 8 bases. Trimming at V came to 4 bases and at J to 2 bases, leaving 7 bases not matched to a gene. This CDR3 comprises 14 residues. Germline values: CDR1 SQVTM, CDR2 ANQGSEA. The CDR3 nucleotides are TGCAGCGTTGTAGGCGGGGGGATCGCCTACGAGCAGTACTTC. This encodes CSVVGGGIAYEQYF.

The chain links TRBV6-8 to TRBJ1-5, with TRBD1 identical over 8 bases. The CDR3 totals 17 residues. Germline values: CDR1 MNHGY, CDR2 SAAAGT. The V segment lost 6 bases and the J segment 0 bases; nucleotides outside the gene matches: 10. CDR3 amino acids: CASSPDREGYSNQPQHF. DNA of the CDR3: TGTGCCAGCAGCCCGGACAGGGAAGGCTATAGCAATCAGCCCCAGCATTTT.

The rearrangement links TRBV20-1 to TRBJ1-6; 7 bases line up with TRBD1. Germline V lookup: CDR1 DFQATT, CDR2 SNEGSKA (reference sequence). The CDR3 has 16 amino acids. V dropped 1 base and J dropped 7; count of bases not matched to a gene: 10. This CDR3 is CSARAKPGTENSPLHF. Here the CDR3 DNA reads TGCAGTGCTAGAGCTAAGCCCGGGACAGAGAATTCACCCCTCCACTTT.

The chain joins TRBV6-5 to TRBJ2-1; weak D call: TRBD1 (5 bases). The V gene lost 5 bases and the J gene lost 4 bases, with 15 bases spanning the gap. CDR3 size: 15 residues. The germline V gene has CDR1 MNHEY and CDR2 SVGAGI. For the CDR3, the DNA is TGTGCCAGCAGTCGGCAGGGCAGCCCATACAATGAGCAGTTCTTC. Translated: CASSRQGSPYNEQFF.

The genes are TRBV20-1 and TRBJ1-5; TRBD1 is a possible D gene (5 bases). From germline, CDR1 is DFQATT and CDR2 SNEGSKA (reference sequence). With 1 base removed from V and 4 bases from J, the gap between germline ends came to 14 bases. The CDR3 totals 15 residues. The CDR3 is CSARVLTGSNQPQHF. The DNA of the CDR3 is TGCAGTGCTAGAGTTCTAACAGGCTCGAATCAGCCCCAGCATTTT.

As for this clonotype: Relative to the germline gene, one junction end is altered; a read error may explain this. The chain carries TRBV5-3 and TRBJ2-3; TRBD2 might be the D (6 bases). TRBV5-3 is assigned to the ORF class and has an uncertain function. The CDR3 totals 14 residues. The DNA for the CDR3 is TGTGCCAGCAGCTTGGGACTGAATCTCGATACGCAGTATTTT. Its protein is CASSLGLNLDTQYF.

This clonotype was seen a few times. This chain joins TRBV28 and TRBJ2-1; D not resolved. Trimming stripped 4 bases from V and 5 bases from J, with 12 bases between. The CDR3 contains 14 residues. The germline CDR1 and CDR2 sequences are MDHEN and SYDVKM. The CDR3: CASSSIDINNEQFF. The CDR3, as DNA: TGTGCCAGCAGTTCGATCGACATAAACAATGAGCAGTTCTTC.

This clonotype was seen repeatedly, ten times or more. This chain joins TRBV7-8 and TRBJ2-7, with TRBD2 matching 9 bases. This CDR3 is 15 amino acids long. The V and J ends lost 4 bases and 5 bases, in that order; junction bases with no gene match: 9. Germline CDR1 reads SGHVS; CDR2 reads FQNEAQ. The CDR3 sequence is CASSSPRLAGNEQYF. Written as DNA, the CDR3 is TGTGCCAGCAGCTCCCCCCGGCTAGCGGGAAACGAGCAGTACTTC.

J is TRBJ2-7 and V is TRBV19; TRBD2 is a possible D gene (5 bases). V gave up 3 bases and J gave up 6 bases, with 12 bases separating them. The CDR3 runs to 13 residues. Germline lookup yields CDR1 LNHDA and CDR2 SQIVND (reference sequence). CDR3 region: CASSIPSGSEQYF. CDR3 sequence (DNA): TGTGCCAGTAGTATCCCTAGTGGGAGCGAGCAGTACTTC.